A selection of T cell receptor beta chains follows, all from one sample in a study of blood T cells in healthy people across ages. TCRdb itself ran the 5' RACE reads through MiXCR, one entry per CDR3 protein. The data show roughly 1.4 million distinct CDR3 sequences, approximately 63% seen once. Material for sequencing was blood. All receptors come from a man aged 18 to 29 in good health. Both conserved end residues are part of each CDR3. D genes are given only for firm matches. The size field is filled for only some rows; it gives once, few, many or a size class.

size,V,J,D,CDR3,DNA
few,TRBV27,TRBJ2-6,.,CASSPKTGSGANVLTF,TGTGCCAGCAGTCCCAAGACAGGATCCGGGGCCAACGTCCTGACTTTC
.,TRBV27,TRBJ1-5,.,CASSSAGYEPQHF,TGTGCCAGCAGTTCCGCAGGGTATGAGCCCCAGCATTTT
few,TRBV12-3/TRBV12-4,TRBJ2-7,.,CASSFPGVSYEQYF,TGTGCCAGCAGTTTTCCCGGGGTTTCCTACGAGCAGTACTTC
.,TRBV29-1,TRBJ1-1,.,CSVVHTLNTEAFF,TGCAGCGTTGTACACACCCTGAACACTGAAGCTTTCTTT
few,TRBV29-1,TRBJ1-2,TRBD1,CSVHRGPFYGYTF,TGCAGCGTGCACAGGGGTCCCTTCTATGGCTACACCTTC
few,TRBV2,TRBJ2-7,.,CASIPENSYEQYF,TGTGCCAGCATCCCCGAGAATTCCTACGAGCAGTACTTC
.,TRBV7-6,TRBJ2-2,.,CASSLVGASNTGELFF,TGTGCCAGCAGCTTAGTAGGGGCCTCGAACACCGGGGAGCTGTTTTTT
.,TRBV29-1,TRBJ2-1,TRBD1,CSVRQGVSHNEQFF,TGCAGCGTGAGACAGGGTGTATCTCACAATGAGCAGTTCTTC
.,TRBV7-8,TRBJ1-5,.,CAGEGGVDQPQHF,TGTGCCGGGGAGGGCGGTGTCGATCAGCCCCAGCATTTT
.,TRBV7-6,TRBJ2-2,.,CAYRDFSGELFF,TGTGCCTACAGGGATTTCTCCGGGGAGCTGTTTTTT
.,TRBV5-1,TRBJ2-3,TRBD2,CASSLVGLGSGADTQYF,TGCGCCAGCAGCTTGGTGGGACTAGGTTCCGGGGCAGATACGCAGTATTTT
.,TRBV2,TRBJ2-5,.,CASSDSDQYF,TGTGCCAGCAGTGATTCAGACCAGTACTTC
.,TRBV5-1,TRBJ1-1,.,CASSLGTSEPNTEAFF,TGCGCCAGCAGCCTGGGGACATCCGAGCCGAACACTGAAGCTTTCTTT
.,TRBV28,TRBJ1-2,.,CAGRDYLGTYGYTF,TGTGCCGGCAGAGATTATCTTGGCACCTATGGCTACACCTTC
.,TRBV6-2/TRBV6-3,TRBJ2-1,.,CASSYPEWTSSYNEQFF,TGTGCCAGCAGTTACCCCGAATGGACGAGCTCCTACAATGAGCAGTTCTTC
.,TRBV7-9,TRBJ2-3,.,CASSVRGGPSTDTQYF,TGTGCCAGCAGCGTAAGAGGGGGGCCTAGCACAGATACGCAGTATTTT
.,TRBV11-2,TRBJ2-2,.,CASSPTRQNTGELFF,TGTGCCAGCAGCCCGACCAGGCAGAACACCGGGGAGCTGTTTTTT
.,TRBV11-1,TRBJ2-1,TRBD2,CASSLLAGGPYEQFF,TGTGCCAGCAGCTTACTAGCGGGGGGGCCGTATGAGCAGTTCTTC
.,TRBV20-1,TRBJ2-5,TRBD2,CSASGRKNEQYF,TGCAGTGCTAGCGGGAGGAAGAATGAGCAGTACTTC
many,TRBV5-1,TRBJ1-5,TRBD1,CASSRTGGNQPQHF,TGTGCCAGCAGCCGGACAGGGGGCAATCAGCCCCAGCATTTT
few,TRBV6-1,TRBJ2-7,TRBD2,CASSPIAGTSGSYEQYF,TGTGCCAGCAGTCCGATCGCCGGGACTAGCGGGAGTTACGAGCAGTACTTC
few,TRBV6-5,TRBJ2-7,TRBD1,CASVGQGTYEQYF,TGTGCCAGCGTTGGACAGGGAACCTACGAGCAGTACTTC
few,TRBV15,TRBJ2-7,TRBD1,CATGDRATGSYEQYF,TGTGCCACCGGTGACAGGGCGACAGGGTCCTACGAGCAGTACTTC
.,TRBV2,TRBJ1-1,.,CASSRGRMNTEAFF,TGTGCCAGCAGCCGGGGGCGGATGAACACTGAAGCTTTCTTT
.,TRBV19,TRBJ1-5,TRBD1,CASSISSGGPQHF,TGTGCCAGTAGTATCTCTTCAGGGGGGCCCCAGCATTTT
.,TRBV28,TRBJ2-7,TRBD1,CASSTDRATYEQYF,TGTGCCAGCAGCACAGACAGGGCTACCTACGAGCAGTACTTC
few,TRBV28,TRBJ2-5,.,CASSPTDRETQYF,TGTGCCAGCAGCCCAACCGACAGGGAGACCCAGTACTTC
.,TRBV10-3,TRBJ2-7,TRBD1,CAISAMGQGAYEQYF,TGTGCCATCAGTGCGATGGGACAGGGGGCCTACGAGCAGTACTTC
few,TRBV11-2,TRBJ2-7,TRBD1,CASSLAGTGALEQYF,TGTGCCAGCAGCTTAGCCGGGACAGGGGCTCTCGAGCAGTACTTC
few,TRBV7-2,TRBJ2-3,TRBD2,CASSDSSGTSLSTDTQYF,TGTGCCAGCAGCGATTCGAGCGGGACCAGCCTCAGCACAGATACGCAGTATTTT
.,TRBV7-9,TRBJ2-1,.,CASSFVSLSSYSEQFF,TGTGCCAGCAGCTTTGTATCCTTGAGCTCCTACAGTGAGCAGTTCTTC
.,TRBV4-1,TRBJ1-6,.,CASSRTAGLNNSPLHF,TGCGCCAGCAGCCGGACAGCGGGTCTCAATAATTCACCCCTCCACTTT
.,TRBV12-3/TRBV12-4,TRBJ2-1,TRBD2,CASLASGSRWGEQFF,TGTGCCAGCCTGGCTAGCGGGAGTAGGTGGGGTGAGCAGTTCTTC
.,TRBV9,TRBJ2-1,TRBD1,CASSARDREHEQFF,TGTGCCAGCAGCGCACGGGACAGGGAGCATGAGCAGTTCTTC
once,TRBV6-2/TRBV6-3,TRBJ1-1,.,CAESTGRNTEAFF,TGTGCCGAAAGTACAGGTAGGAACACTGAAGCTTTCTTT
few,TRBV6-5,TRBJ1-2,.,CASSYGQNSNYGYTF,TGTGCCAGCAGTTACGGACAGAATTCTAACTATGGCTACACCTTC
few,TRBV29-1,TRBJ2-7,TRBD2,CSISGGSYEQYF,TGCAGCATTAGCGGGGGCTCCTACGAGCAGTACTTC
.,TRBV29-1,TRBJ2-1,.,CSVGGVKEKSYNEQFF,TGCAGCGTTGGCGGGGTGAAAGAGAAATCCTACAATGAGCAGTTCTTC
.,TRBV6-2/TRBV6-3,TRBJ2-5,.,CASRWWETQYF,TGTGCCAGCCGGTGGTGGGAGACCCAGTACTTC
few,TRBV10-3,TRBJ2-1,TRBD2,CAISEAGGLNEQFF,TGTGCCATCAGTGAGGCGGGAGGGCTCAATGAGCAGTTCTTC
.,TRBV7-9,TRBJ2-1,TRBD2,CASSFSSGFYNEQFF,TGTGCCAGCAGCTTTTCTAGCGGGTTCTACAATGAGCAGTTCTTC
.,TRBV7-9,TRBJ1-1,.,CASSLTAILNTEAFF,TGTGCCAGCAGCTTGACAGCAATTTTGAACACTGAAGCTTTCTTT
few,TRBV12-3/TRBV12-4,TRBJ1-2,.,CASSRSGGNYGYTF,TGTGCCAGCAGTAGGAGCGGTGGGAACTATGGCTACACCTTC
.,TRBV6-2/TRBV6-3,TRBJ2-1,.,CASSYRRDPYNEQFF,TGTGCCAGCAGTTACAGGAGGGACCCATACAATGAGCAGTTCTTC
.,TRBV6-5,TRBJ1-4,TRBD1,CASSPGTGTSKLFF,TGTGCCAGCAGTCCCGGGACAGGGACATCAAAACTGTTTTTT
.,TRBV12-3/TRBV12-4,TRBJ1-5,TRBD1,CASSPRTGRGRPQHF,TGTGCCAGCAGCCCTCGGACAGGCCGAGGTCGGCCCCAGCATTTT
.,TRBV4-1,TRBJ2-7,.,CASSQGGSYIYEQYF,TGCGCCAGCAGCCAAGGGGGTTCCTATATATACGAGCAGTACTTC
once,TRBV4-1,TRBJ2-5,TRBD2,CASSTWTSGGQETQYF,TGCGCCAGCAGCACTTGGACTAGCGGGGGGCAAGAGACCCAGTACTTC
.,TRBV21-1,TRBJ2-5,.,CASSKRGLAGETQYF,TGTGCCAGCAGCAAAAGGGGACTAGCGGGAGAGACCCAGTACTTC
.,TRBV29-1,TRBJ2-5,.,CSVEDRGGFGETQYF,TGCAGCGTTGAAGATCGAGGAGGTTTTGGGGAGACCCAGTACTTC